The 19 T cell receptor beta chains presented below share a single source sample, sequenced in a study of identical twins. Using its own MiXCR run on the 5' RACE reads, TCRdb lists one record per CDR3 protein. Of about 470,000 distinct CDR3 sequences listed, 20% to 25% are singletons. These sequences were also reported in another study, on T cells expressing NK-cell markers.

Material: CD4+ T cells sorted from blood. These receptors originate from a woman younger than 30 in good health.

The V gene is TRBV6-1, the J gene TRBJ2-1; TRBD2 aligns across 12 bases. The CDR3 is made up of 15 amino acids. V gave up 8 bases and J gave up 8 bases; unmatched junction bases: 10. Germline CDR1 MNHNS, CDR2 SASEGT. CDR3 DNA sequence: TGTGCCAGCCGAACCCTAGCGGGAGGGCCTCATGAGCAGTTCTTC. Translation gives CASRTLAGGPHEQFF.

This clonotype was seen more than once but under ten times. V and J are TRBV6-1 and TRBJ2-7, with 11 nucleotides matching TRBD1. V gave up 6 bases and J gave up 4 bases; unmatched junction bases: 5. CDR3 length: 14 residues. Germline V gives CDR1 MNHNS, CDR2 SASEGT. The CDR3 DNA reads TGTGCCAGCAGGGGACAGGGGGGATGGTACGAGCAGTACTTC. Translating it yields CASRGQGGWYEQYF.

The V and J genes are TRBV29-1 and TRBJ2-3; 8 nucleotides align to TRBD1. CDR1 and CDR2 (germline): SQVTM, ANQGSEA. The CDR3 totals 13 residues. The J segment lost 4 bases and the V segment lost 7 bases, leaving 7 bases of the junction unmatched. CDR3 nucleotide sequence: TGCAGCGCGGACAGGGTGGTAGCAGATACGCAGTATTTT. Translating it yields CSADRVVADTQYF.

This clonotype was detected only a few times. The chain recombines TRBV15 with TRBJ1-5, with D unclear. The CDR3 runs 12 residues. CDR1 is LNHNV and CDR2 is YYDKDF in the germline V gene (reference sequence). V gave up 1 base and J gave up 6 bases, with 4 bases separating them. The CDR3 nucleotides read TGTGCCACCAGCAGAGTCGGTCAGCCCCAGCATTTT. Its translation is CATSRVGQPQHF. The whole variable domain, remainder taken from reference TRBV15 and TRBJ1-5, is DAMVIQNPRYQVTQFGKPVTLSCSQTLNHNVMYWYQQKSSQAPKLLFHYYDKDFNNEADTPDNFQSRRPNTSFCFLDIRSPGLGDTAMYLCATSRVGQPQHFGDGTRLSIL.

This clonotype was counted ten times or more. The genes are TRBV2 and TRBJ1-2; the D gene is possibly TRBD1 (5 bases). Per the germline V gene, CDR1 is SNHLY and CDR2 is FYNNEI. CDR3 length equals 13 residues. Trimming cost V 0 bases and J 8 bases, with 10 bases left between them. The CDR3 DNA is TGTGCCAGCAGTGAAGCGCCAGGGAGAGGCTACACCTTC. Residues: CASSEAPGRGYTF. Full variable domain (outside the CDR3, taken from reference TRBV2 and TRBJ1-2): EPEVTQTPSHQVTQMGQEVILRCVPISNHLYFYWYRQILGQKVEFLVSFYNNEISEKSEIFDDQFSVERPDGSNFTLKIRSTKLEDSAMYFCASSEAPGRGYTFGSGTRLTVV.

V gene TRBV5-6 combines with J gene TRBJ2-3; D is ambiguous. Germline V lookup: CDR1 SGHDT, CDR2 YYEEEE. The V and J ends lost 2 bases and 4 bases respectively, with 20 bases between them. There are 17 residues in the CDR3. The CDR3 is CASSFTSWNLRADTQYF. The CDR3 bases are TGTGCCAGCAGCTTTACGTCCTGGAATCTTAGGGCAGATACGCAGTATTTT.

V is TRBV10-1 and J is TRBJ2-1; D possibly matches TRBD1 or TRBD2 (5 bases each). Deletions cut 0 bases from V and 8 bases from J, with 17 bases between. The CDR3 is 16 amino acids. Germline V gives CDR1 WNHNN, CDR2 SYGVQD (reference sequence). The CDR3 DNA sequence: TGCGCCAGCAGTGAGTCGGCCGGGACCGGAGCCGATGAGCAGTTCTTC. Protein sequence: CASSESAGTGADEQFF.

This clonotype was picked up many times. The CDR3 DNA reads TGTGCCAGCAGCCAGCTCGAGAACACTGAAGCTTTCTTT. It specifies CASSQLENTEAFF. The chain recombines TRBV3-1 with TRBJ1-1; D ambiguous. V was trimmed by 3 bases and J by 1 base, leaving 6 bases between them. Germline CDR1 LGHDT, CDR2 YNNKEL (reference sequence). The CDR3 is made up of 13 amino acids.

This clonotype was recorded a few times. V is TRBV5-1 and J is TRBJ2-7; D gene uncertain. Germline CDR1 reads SGHRS; CDR2 reads YFSETQ. V shed 1 base and J shed 2 bases, with 16 bases lying between them. This CDR3 is 16 amino acids long. The CDR3 DNA reads TGCGCCAGCAGCTTGCTCCCCGTCGTGGCGGCCTACGAGCAGTACTTC. It encodes CASSLLPVVAAYEQYF.

This chain connects TRBV15 to TRBJ1-2; D unresolved. The CDR3 is made up of 14 amino acids. V lost 3 bases, J lost 4 bases, and 12 bases lay in between. Per the germline V gene, CDR1 is LNHNV and CDR2 is YYDKDF (reference sequence). As DNA, the CDR3 is TGTGCCACCAGCAGCGTCTTCCGGGGCTATGGCTACACCTTC. It specifies CATSSVFRGYGYTF. The full variable domain, in which reference TRBV15 and TRBJ1-2 provide the parts outside the CDR3, is DAMVIQNPRYQVTQFGKPVTLSCSQTLNHNVMYWYQQKSSQAPKLLFHYYDKDFNNEADTPDNFQSRRPNTSFCFLDIRSPGLGDTAMYLCATSSVFRGYGYTFGSGTRLTVV.

The table lists this clonotype with a few counts. The rearrangement joins TRBV10-3 to TRBJ2-3; TRBD1 matches 8 bases. Trimming cost V 11 bases and J 0 bases; bases outside gene matches: 4. This CDR3 spans 13 amino acids. Germline CDR1 ENHRY, CDR2 SYGVKD. The CDR3 bases are TGTGCCGCAGGACAGGGAAGCACAGATACGCAGTATTTT. Protein: CAAGQGSTDTQYF.

V usage is TRBV12-3 or TRBV12-4 and J usage is TRBJ2-2, with 10 bases lining up with TRBD2. The ends lost 5 bases at V and 4 bases at J; junction bases unmatched: 7. The CDR3 runs to 16 residues. In DNA, the CDR3 is TGTGCCAGCAGTCCTCGGACTAGCGGAGCCACCGGGGAGCTGTTTTTT. Its translation is CASSPRTSGATGELFF.

There are a few counts of this clonotype. V gene TRBV27 combines with J gene TRBJ2-5; a weak D match, TRBD1 (5 bases). This CDR3 spans 13 amino acids. Trimming took 6 bases from V and 7 from J, leaving 15 bases between them. Germline CDR1 is MNHEY and CDR2 is SMNVEV (reference sequence). The CDR3 here is CASRTDRRGTQYF. CDR3 coding DNA: TGTGCCAGCAGGACAGACCGAAGGGGGACCCAGTACTTC.

DNA for the CDR3: TGTGCCAGCAGCGCACAGGGGGAAGGTGAAAAACTGTTTTTT. This codes for CASSAQGEGEKLFF. This rearrangement joins TRBV7-9 to TRBJ1-4, with TRBD1 identical over 8 bases. V dropped 5 bases and J dropped 7; count of bases not matched to a gene: 6. The germline gives CDR1 SEHNR, CDR2 FQNEAQ (reference sequence). This CDR3 is built from 14 residues. Based on the CDR3 plus reference TRBV7-9 and TRBJ1-4, the full variable domain is DTGVSQNPRHKITKRGQNVTFRCDPISEHNRLYWYRQTLGQGPEFLTYFQNEAQLEKSRLLSDRFSAERPKGSFSTLEIQRTEQGDSAMYLCASSAQGEGEKLFFGSGTQLSVL.

The V and J genes are TRBV2 and TRBJ2-1, with TRBD2 as a possible D gene (5 bases). CDR3 length: 13 amino acids. Germline values: CDR1 SNHLY, CDR2 FYNNEI. Trimming cost V 5 bases and J 6 bases, with 11 bases left between them. CDR3 sequence: CASSYTRFNEQFF. The CDR3 DNA is TGTGCCAGCAGTTATACTAGATTCAATGAGCAGTTCTTC.

This clonotype was seen ten or more times. The chain is built from TRBV6-1 and TRBJ1-3, with D perhaps TRBD1 (5 bases). Germline CDR1 MNHNS, CDR2 SASEGT. The CDR3 spans 15 residues. The V end was cut by 7 bases, the J end by 0 bases, with 13 bases between. CDR3 nucleotides: TGTGCCAGCACCAGGGACGGCGGCTCTGGAAACACCATATATTTT. Its translation: CASTRDGGSGNTIYF.

J is TRBJ2-7 and V is TRBV2, with 7 bases fitting TRBD1. After removal of 8 bases from V and 0 bases from J, the junction contained 7 bases not matched to a gene. CDR3 length equals 14 residues. In germline, CDR1 is SNHLY, CDR2 FYNNEI. The CDR3 loop is CASRGQVNSYEQYF. DNA of the CDR3: TGTGCCAGCCGCGGACAGGTCAACTCCTACGAGCAGTACTTC.

The J gene is TRBJ2-1, the V gene TRBV7-2; D may be TRBD1 (5 bases). This CDR3 comprises 14 residues. CDR1 is SGHTA and CDR2 is FQGNSA in the germline V gene. Trimming took 0 bases from V and 6 from J, leaving 9 bases between them. The CDR3 DNA is TGTGCCAGCAGCTTAGCCCGACAGCCCAATGAGCAGTTCTTC. Its translation: CASSLARQPNEQFF.

The chain links TRBV5-1 to TRBJ1-3; D gene unclear. Germline assignment: CDR1 SGHRS and CDR2 YFSETQ. V was clipped by 3 bases and J by 3 bases, with 7 bases between them. The CDR3 runs to 13 residues. The chain's CDR3 is CASSSDFGNTIYF. In DNA, the CDR3 is TGCGCCAGCAGCTCAGACTTTGGAAACACCATATATTTT.